This is a list of T cell receptor beta chains from one sample in a study of T-cell reconstitution after alpha-beta-depleted transplantation in children. Via MiXCR, TCRdb re-called the PCR reads, giving one row per CDR3 protein. Of some 390,000 distinct CDR3 sequences listed, roughly 20% were seen once; the top ten hold 3.8%. The sample in question was PBMCs from the stem cell graft donor, obtained from the stem cell graft. Every receptor here comes from a human donor who donated a stem cell graft to a child with acute myeloid leukemia. CDR3s include the opening cysteine and the closing phenylalanine or tryptophan. Clone size is stated in some rows and not others, as once, few, many or a class when expanded.

v_call clone_size cdr3_aa
TRBV30 . CAWSVGVQGTYEQYF
TRBV7-2 . CASSLSGTGTYYEQYF
TRBV25-1 many CASSERGGTGNTEAFF
TRBV28 . CASSKMGQNNQPQHF
TRBV19 few CASSPGLAAVEQYF
TRBV7-2 . CASTHSGANVLTF
TRBV10-3 many CAISGQGETQYF
TRBV5-1 many CASSPGGQGDEQYF
TRBV20-1 many CSASRTSVTTDTQYF
TRBV29-1 . CSVEEGQGETQYF
TRBV12-3/TRBV12-4 . CASRRREREQFF
TRBV7-2 few CASSLAGQYQETQYF
TRBV12-3/TRBV12-4 many CASSLTGLEQYF
TRBV12-3/TRBV12-4 . CASTGTGDMNTEAFF
TRBV6-2/TRBV6-3 . CASTTWREESYEQYF
TRBV5-1 . CASSSLAGGSGNEQFF
TRBV2 once CASSDRGNTQYF
TRBV29-1 . CSVETGGGETQYF
TRBV19 . CASSISGTGSYEQYF
TRBV12-3/TRBV12-4 . CASSTTGTSEF
TRBV5-1 few CASSFRPESYEQYF
TRBV29-1 . CSAEPTGSNEQFF
TRBV4-1 . CASSQGTGTPWNEQFF
TRBV5-1 few CASSLGPGASDNEQFF
TRBV7-9 few CASSPWTSGSSYNEQFF
TRBV12-3/TRBV12-4 . CASNNGASGAGEQYF
TRBV29-1 few CSVWTGYNEQFF
TRBV10-3 . CAISEAGENEQFF
TRBV24-1 few CATEGSTDTQYF
TRBV5-1 . CASSLEGTGPYEQYF
TRBV6-2/TRBV6-3 . CASTATSGTEEQYF
TRBV5-1 . CASSPAGTGYGYTF
TRBV9 . CASSVDSDVAGVTDTQYF
TRBV29-1 . CSVMRGGPGSTYEQYF
TRBV3-1 . CASSQVFSSYNEQFF
TRBV6-5 many CASSYSTSVETQYF
TRBV7-2 few CASSRLAVGNEQFF